This T cell receptor beta chain was retrieved from a study of T-cell memory formation after mild COVID-19. V shed 4 bases and J 4 bases; nucleotides not matched to a gene: 8. CDR3 size: 17 residues. The germline CDR1 and CDR2 sequences are SGHRS and YFSETQ. TCRdb used MiXCR to reprocess the 5' RACE reads, holding one entry per CDR3 protein. Of a few hundred thousand distinct CDR3 sequences in the sample, nearly 25% were seen once. V is TRBV5-1 and J is TRBJ2-3; 14 positions match TRBD2. This TCR came from an adult woman who had mild COVID-19 (a few samples of this study predate the infection). Cell type and time point are not known. Material: PBMCs or a T cell subset sorted from them (not recorded which). The CDR3: CASSQATSGGAADTQYF. CDR3 DNA sequence: TGCGCCAGCAGCCAAGCGACTAGCGGGGGGGCCGCAGATACGCAGTATTTT.